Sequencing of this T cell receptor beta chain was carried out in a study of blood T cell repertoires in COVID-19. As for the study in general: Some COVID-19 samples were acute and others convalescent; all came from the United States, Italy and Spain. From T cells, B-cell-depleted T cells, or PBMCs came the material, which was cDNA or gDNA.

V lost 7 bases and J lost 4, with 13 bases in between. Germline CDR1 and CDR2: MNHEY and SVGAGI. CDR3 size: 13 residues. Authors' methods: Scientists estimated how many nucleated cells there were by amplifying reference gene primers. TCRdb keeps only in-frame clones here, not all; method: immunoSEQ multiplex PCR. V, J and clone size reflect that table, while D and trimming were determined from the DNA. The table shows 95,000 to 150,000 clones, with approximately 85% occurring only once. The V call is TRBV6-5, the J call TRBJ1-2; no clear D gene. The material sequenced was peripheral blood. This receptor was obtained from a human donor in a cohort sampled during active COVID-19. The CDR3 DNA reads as TGTGCCAGCATTCCCCGGGGAGGCTATGGCTACACCTTC. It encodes CASIPRGGYGYTF.